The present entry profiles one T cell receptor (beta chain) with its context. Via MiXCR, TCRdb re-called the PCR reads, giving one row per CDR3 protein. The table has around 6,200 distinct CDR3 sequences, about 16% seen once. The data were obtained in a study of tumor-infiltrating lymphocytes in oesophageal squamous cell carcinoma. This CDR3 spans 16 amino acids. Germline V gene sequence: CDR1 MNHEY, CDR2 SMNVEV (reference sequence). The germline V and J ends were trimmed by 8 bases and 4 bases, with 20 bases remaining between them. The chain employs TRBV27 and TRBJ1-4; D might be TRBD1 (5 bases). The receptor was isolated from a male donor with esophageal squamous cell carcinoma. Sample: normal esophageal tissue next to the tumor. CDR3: CASPTRQHNDNEKLFF. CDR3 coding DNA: TGTGCCAGCCCAACCAGACAGCATAATGATAATGAAAAACTGTTTTTT.